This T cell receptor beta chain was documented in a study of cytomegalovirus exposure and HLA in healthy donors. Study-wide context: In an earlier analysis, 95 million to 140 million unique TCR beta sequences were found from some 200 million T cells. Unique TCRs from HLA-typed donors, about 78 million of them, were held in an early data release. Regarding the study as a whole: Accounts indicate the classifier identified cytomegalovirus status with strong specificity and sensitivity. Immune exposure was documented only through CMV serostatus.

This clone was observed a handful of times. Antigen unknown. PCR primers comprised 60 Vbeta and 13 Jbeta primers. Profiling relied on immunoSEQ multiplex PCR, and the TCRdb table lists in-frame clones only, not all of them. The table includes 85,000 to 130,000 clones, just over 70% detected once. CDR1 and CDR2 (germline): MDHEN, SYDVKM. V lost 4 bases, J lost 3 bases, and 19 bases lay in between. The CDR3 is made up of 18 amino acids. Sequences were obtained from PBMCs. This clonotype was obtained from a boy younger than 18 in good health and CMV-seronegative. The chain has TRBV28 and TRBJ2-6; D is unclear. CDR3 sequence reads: CASSSRGWSLGGANVLTF. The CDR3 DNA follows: TGTGCCAGCAGTTCCCGAGGATGGAGTTTAGGTGGGGCCAACGTCCTGACTTTC. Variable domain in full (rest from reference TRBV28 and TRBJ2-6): DVKVTQSSRYLVKRTGEKVFLECVQDMDHENMFWYRQDPGLGLRLIYFSYDVKMKEKGDIPEGYSVSREKKERFSLILESASTNQTSMYLCASSSRGWSLGGANVLTFGAGSRLTVL.